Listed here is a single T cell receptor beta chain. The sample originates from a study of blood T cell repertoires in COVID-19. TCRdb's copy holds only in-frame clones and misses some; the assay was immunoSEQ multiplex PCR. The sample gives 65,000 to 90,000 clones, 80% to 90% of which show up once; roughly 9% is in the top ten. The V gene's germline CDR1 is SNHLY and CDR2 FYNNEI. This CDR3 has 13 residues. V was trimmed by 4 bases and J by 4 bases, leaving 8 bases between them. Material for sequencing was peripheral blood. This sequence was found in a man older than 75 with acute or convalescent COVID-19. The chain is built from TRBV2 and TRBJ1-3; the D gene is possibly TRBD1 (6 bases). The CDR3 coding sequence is TGTGCCAGCAGTGGAACAGGGGGAAACACCATATATTTT. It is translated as CASSGTGGNTIYF. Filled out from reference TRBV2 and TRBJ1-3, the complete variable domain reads EPEVTQTPSHQVTQMGQEVILRCVPISNHLYFYWYRQILGQKVEFLVSFYNNEISEKSEIFDDQFSVERPDGSNFTLKIRSTKLEDSAMYFCASSGTGGNTIYFGEGSWLTVV.